What follows are 4 T cell receptor beta chains derived from one specimen sequenced in a study of T-cell memory formation after mild COVID-19. TCRdb reanalysed the 5' RACE reads using MiXCR and keeps one entry per CDR3 protein. Among under 300,000 distinct CDR3 sequences, around 15% were seen once, and the ten largest hold approximately 3.5%. The material sequenced was PBMCs or a T cell subset sorted from them (not recorded which). Every receptor here comes from a man between 18 and 29 years old who had mild COVID-19 (a few samples of this study predate the infection). Cell type and time point are not known.

This clonotype was seen a few times. The V and J genes are TRBV18 and TRBJ2-5, with D possibly matching TRBD1 (6 bases). The CDR3 contains 15 residues. CDR1 is KGHSH and CDR2 is LQKENI in the germline V gene. Deletions cut 3 bases from V and 0 bases from J, with 11 bases between. In DNA, the CDR3 is TGTGCCAGCTCACCTCAGACAGGCTACCAAGAGACCCAGTACTTC. It translates to CASSPQTGYQETQYF.

V and J are TRBV5-5 and TRBJ1-6; D possibly corresponds to TRBD1 (5 bases). Germline loops: CDR1 SGHKS, CDR2 YYEKEE (reference sequence). Between the trimmed V and J ends, which lost 4 bases and 14 bases, there was a span of 25 bases. This CDR3 comprises 16 residues. This CDR3 reads CASSGRWGDPKWALHF. For the CDR3, the DNA is TGTGCCAGCAGCGGTCGTTGGGGGGACCCAAAGTGGGCCCTCCACTTT.

This clonotype was detected a few times. This chain uses TRBV7-2 with TRBJ2-3, with D uncertain. CDR1 SGHTA and CDR2 FQGNSA come from the germline V gene. Trimming took off 4 bases at V and 3 bases at J, with 17 bases between the two ends. The CDR3 has 16 amino acids. CDR3 DNA sequence: TGTGCCAGCAGCTGGAGATCTGGTATCGTAACAGATACGCAGTATTTT. Protein sequence: CASSWRSGIVTDTQYF.

V gene TRBV24-1 combines with J gene TRBJ2-7; a possible D gene is TRBD2 (6 bases). In germline, CDR1 is KGHDR, CDR2 SFDVKD. This CDR3 is 11 amino acids long. Trimming stripped 9 bases from V and 3 bases from J, with 8 bases between. CDR3 in amino acids: CATAGSYEQYV. CDR3 nucleotides: TGTGCCACCGCGGGGAGCTACGAGCAGTACGTC.